Presented here are 22 T cell receptor beta chains from one specimen sequenced in a study of monozygotic twins with inflammatory bowel disease. No DNA is given; TCRdb re-called the 5' RACE reads and lists each CDR3 protein once. In all, the sample yields roughly 160,000 distinct CDR3 sequences. Source material: blood. The receptor source for this set is a human donor with ulcerative colitis or Crohn's disease, or a healthy co-twin of an affected twin (not recorded which).

The chain recombines TRBV4-1 with TRBJ1-1; there is no DNA to check the TCRdb D call of TRBD1. CDR3 length: 13 amino acids. From germline, CDR1 is MGHRA and CDR2 YSYEKL. CDR3 sequence: CASRLTGQTEAFF.

The chain has TRBV5-6 and TRBJ2-7; TCRdb's D gene call, TRBD2, goes unchecked for lack of DNA. There are 14 residues in the CDR3. CDR1 and CDR2 (germline): SGHDT, YYEEEE. The CDR3 loop reads CASSLLRGTYEQYF.

The chain is built from TRBV7-2 and TRBJ2-5; the D gene TCRdb calls, TRBD2, cannot be checked with no DNA. The CDR3 consists of 15 residues. CDR1 is SGHTA and CDR2 is FQGNSA in the germline V gene. CDR3 region: CASSVGTSVQETQYF.

The rearrangement joins TRBV19 to TRBJ2-1; TCRdb picks TRBD1, but there is no DNA to check that call. CDR3 size: 15 residues. The germline V gene has CDR1 LNHDA and CDR2 SQIVND (reference sequence). CDR3 residues: CASSISGGGYNEQFF.

J is TRBJ2-1 and V is TRBV12-3 or TRBV12-4; TCRdb names TRBD2, which stays unverified in the absence of DNA. The CDR3 contains 17 residues. The CDR3 sequence: CASLLKGGLAAYNEQFF.

The CDR3 sequence is CASSIVGQGINEQFF. This chain connects TRBV19 to TRBJ2-1; with no DNA, the TCRdb D assignment of TRBD1 cannot be verified. This CDR3 has 15 residues. From germline, CDR1 is LNHDA and CDR2 SQIVND (reference sequence).

This sequence joins TRBV5-1 and TRBJ2-1. The length of the CDR3 is 13 residues. The germline V gene encodes CDR1 SGHRS and CDR2 YFSETQ. The CDR3 is CASSSGPQNEQFF.

The chain uses TRBV7-7 and TRBJ2-2. The germline V gene has CDR1 SSHAT and CDR2 FNYEAQ (reference sequence). This CDR3 spans 17 amino acids. The CDR3 loop reads CASSLSAEHANTGELFF. Drawing the rest from reference TRBV7-7 and TRBJ2-2, the complete variable domain is GAGVSQSPRYKVTKRGQDVTLRCDPISSHATLYWYQQALGQGPEFLTYFNYEAQPDKSGLPSDRFSAERPEGSISTLTIQRTEQRDSAMYRCASSLSAEHANTGELFFGEGSRLTVL.

The J gene is TRBJ2-7, the V gene TRBV5-6. In germline, CDR1 is SGHDT, CDR2 YYEEEE. CDR3 length: 13 residues. CDR3 residues: CASSLAYADEQYF.

The V call is TRBV12-3 or TRBV12-4, the J call TRBJ2-5. The CDR3 spans 13 residues. The CDR3: CASSESPQGTQYF.

CDR3 protein: CASSVAGTGVYGYTF. The chain recombines TRBV9 with TRBJ1-2; there is no DNA to check the TCRdb D call of TRBD1. Germline assignment: CDR1 SGDLS and CDR2 YYNGEE. This CDR3 has 15 residues.

The J gene is TRBJ2-3, the V gene TRBV5-5; checking the TCRdb D call of TRBD2 is not possible without DNA. The CDR3 spans 16 residues. Germline CDR1 SGHKS, CDR2 YYEKEE (reference sequence). This CDR3 is CASTRWGRADTDTQYF.

The chain has TRBV28 and TRBJ2-1; TCRdb proposes TRBD1, but this gene call is untestable without DNA. Germline V gene data show CDR1 as MDHEN and CDR2 as SYDVKM. The CDR3 has 16 residues. The CDR3 sequence: CASSFPTDGGYNEQFF.

The gene calls are TRBV20-1 and TRBJ1-2; TCRdb's D call of TRBD1 is untestable without DNA. The germline V gene encodes CDR1 DFQATT and CDR2 SNEGSKA (reference sequence). CDR3 size: 13 residues. The chain's CDR3 is CSANGQGAGGYTF.

The V gene is TRBV7-9, the J gene TRBJ1-4; TCRdb calls TRBD1, which cannot be checked without DNA. The length of the CDR3 is 14 residues. The V gene's germline CDR1 is SEHNR and CDR2 FQNEAQ (reference sequence). CDR3 sequence reads: CASSLGTGVEKLFF.

This chain uses TRBV3-1 with TRBJ2-3. CDR1 is LGHDT and CDR2 is YNNKEL in the germline V gene (reference sequence). This CDR3 comprises 14 residues. The CDR3 is CASSQGLVPDTQYF.

The chain employs TRBV19 and TRBJ2-1. Germline-derived CDR1 and CDR2 are LNHDA and SQIVND (reference sequence). The CDR3 consists of 14 residues. CDR3 sequence reads: CATQTGSSYNEQFF.

The CDR3 is CASSQDRAGVGLGEQYF. This chain connects TRBV4-3 to TRBJ2-7; TCRdb's D call, TRBD2, is unchecked because there is no DNA. The CDR3 loop spans 17 amino acids. Germline CDR1 LGHNA, CDR2 YSLEER.

V and J are TRBV28 and TRBJ2-3; there is no DNA to check the TCRdb D call of TRBD2. The CDR3 is made up of 17 amino acids. Germline CDR1 is MDHEN and CDR2 is SYDVKM. This CDR3 reads CASSFFWTSGSTDTQYF.

The chain is built from TRBV5-1 and TRBJ2-3; the D gene TCRdb calls, TRBD1, cannot be checked with no DNA. The CDR3 length is 15 residues. Per germline, CDR1 SGHRS and CDR2 YFSETQ. CDR3: CASSVEGTGTDTQYF.

The genes are TRBV6-2 or TRBV6-3 and TRBJ2-4; the D gene TCRdb calls, TRBD1, cannot be checked with no DNA. CDR1 and CDR2 (germline): MNHEY, SVGEGT. This CDR3 is 21 amino acids long. Here the CDR3 reads CASSPPIGTAVTQLAKNMQYF.

V is TRBV7-2 and J is TRBJ2-4; TCRdb indicates TRBD2, and absent DNA this call remains unverified. This CDR3 region has 15 residues. Germline-derived CDR1 and CDR2 are SGHTA and FQGNSA. The CDR3 spells CASSLEFGGRNIQYF. The full variable domain, completed using reference TRBV7-2 and TRBJ2-4, is GAGVSQSPSNKVTEKGKDVELRCDPISGHTALYWYRQSLGQGLEFLIYFQGNSAPDKSGLPSDRFSAERTGGSVSTLTIQRTQQEDSAVYLCASSLEFGGRNIQYFGAGTRLSVL.